These T cell receptor beta chains were read from a single sample in a study of T-cell reconstitution after alpha-beta-depleted transplantation in children. From the PCR reads, TCRdb called clonotypes with MiXCR, one entry per CDR3 protein. The table records about 250,000 distinct CDR3 sequences, under 30% of them present only once. The starting material was PBMCs, mostly from graft donor cells, obtained 360 days after TCRalphabeta/CD19-depleted stem cell transplant. The receptors shown here come from a female patient younger than 10 who had a stem cell transplant for congenital amegakaryocytic thrombocytopenia, so the T cells may come from the graft donor. Each CDR3 is given with its conserved first and last residue. Fields, in order: CDR3 DNA, CDR3 protein, J gene, D gene, clone size, V gene. The D gene is left open where the match is weak. Clone size is given for some rows only: seen once, a few or many times, or a class if the clone is expanded.

TGTGCCACCAGTGACCTCCCAGAATCCGATACGCAGTATTTT,CATSDLPESDTQYF,TRBJ2-3,.,.,TRBV24-1
TGTGCCAGCAGCTTCGCGCGGGAGGGAGTGGATACGCAGTATTTT,CASSFAREGVDTQYF,TRBJ2-3,TRBD2,few,TRBV7-8
TGTGCCAGCAGCCAGGTACCTCTTGCTCCCTACAATGAGCAGTTCTTC,CASSQVPLAPYNEQFF,TRBJ2-1,.,.,TRBV13
TGTGCCAGCAGCTTCTCACCGGGGGAAGGGGAAAAACTGTTTTTT,CASSFSPGEGEKLFF,TRBJ1-4,.,.,TRBV7-6
TGTGCCAGCAAACCGGGACTCATTAATGAAAAACTGTTTTTT,CASKPGLINEKLFF,TRBJ1-4,.,.,TRBV28
TGTGCCAGCAGATGGGGGACCGGGACAGGGCTGTTACATACCGGGGAGCTGTTTTTT,CASRWGTGTGLLHTGELFF,TRBJ2-2,TRBD1,.,TRBV11-1
TGTGCCAGCAGGACAACAAGGAAAGGCACTGAAGCTTTCTTT,CASRTTRKGTEAFF,TRBJ1-1,.,.,TRBV28
TGTGCCAGCAGCCCCCGACGGGGGCTACGGGTAGATGAAAAACTGTTTTTT,CASSPRRGLRVDEKLFF,TRBJ1-4,.,few,TRBV4-2
TGTGCCATCAGTGACCAGCGGTTCTACGAGCAGTACTTC,CAISDQRFYEQYF,TRBJ2-7,.,many,TRBV10-3
TGCAGTGCTAGAAGGGCGAGCCTCCCCACAGGGACCCAGTACTTC,CSARRASLPTGTQYF,TRBJ2-5,.,.,TRBV20-1
TGTGCCAGCAGTTCGAACGGGTGGGAGACCCAGTACTTC,CASSSNGWETQYF,TRBJ2-5,.,.,TRBV27
TGCGCCAGCAGCCAAAGGGACGGGAACACTGAAGCTTTCTTT,CASSQRDGNTEAFF,TRBJ1-1,.,few,TRBV4-1
TGTGCCTGGAGCCTTGACAGGGGAGATGAGCAGTTCTTC,CAWSLDRGDEQFF,TRBJ2-1,TRBD1,.,TRBV30
TGCAGTGCTGCCCTTCCTCTCGGAAACTATGGCTACACCTTC,CSAALPLGNYGYTF,TRBJ1-2,.,.,TRBV20-1
TGTGCCAGCAGCCAGCCCAGGGGTGGGTTCCCCTCTTGGTACGAGCAGTACTTC,CASSQPRGGFPSWYEQYF,TRBJ2-7,.,few,TRBV12-3/TRBV12-4
TGCAGTGCTCCGGCAGGGGCAAGCTATGGCTACACCTTC,CSAPAGASYGYTF,TRBJ1-2,.,many,TRBV20-1
TGTGCCAACAGCGCAATGACCCGGGGTGGGACCGGGGAGCTGTTTTTT,CANSAMTRGGTGELFF,TRBJ2-2,.,.,TRBV28
TGTGCCACCAGTGCTGGCGGGAGCCCATCCTACGAGCAGTACTTC,CATSAGGSPSYEQYF,TRBJ2-7,TRBD2,many,TRBV24-1
TGTGCCACCAGCAGAGACAGGGAGAACTATGGCTACACCTTC,CATSRDRENYGYTF,TRBJ1-2,.,.,TRBV15
TGTGCCAGCAGACGCGGGGTGTACAATGAGCAGTTCTTC,CASRRGVYNEQFF,TRBJ2-1,.,.,TRBV28
TGTGCCAGCAGCTGGAAACTAGCGGGAGTTTTTAATGAGCAGTTCTTC,CASSWKLAGVFNEQFF,TRBJ2-1,TRBD2,.,TRBV5-6
TGTGCCAGCAGCCAAGATTCCCGTGACGTACCAAGTAACACTGAAGCTTTCTTT,CASSQDSRDVPSNTEAFF,TRBJ1-1,.,.,TRBV4-2
TGCGCCAGCAGCCAAGCTTGGACAGACGCAATACGGACTAATGAAAAACTGTTTTTT,CASSQAWTDAIRTNEKLFF,TRBJ1-4,.,many,TRBV4-1
TGTGCCAGCAGTAACACGGGTTTATCCGGGACAGGGGCAGATACGCAGTATTTT,CASSNTGLSGTGADTQYF,TRBJ2-3,TRBD1,few,TRBV7-6
TGCAGTGCCCGAGAGGGACCTGAAGCTTTCTTT,CSAREGPEAFF,TRBJ1-1,.,.,TRBV20-1
TGTGCCAGCAGCCAAGCGGTAACGGCTAGCGGGCACTACGAGCAGTACTTC,CASSQAVTASGHYEQYF,TRBJ2-7,TRBD2,few,TRBV4-2
TGTGCCTGGAGTGTAACAGGGACCACAGATACGCAGTATTTT,CAWSVTGTTDTQYF,TRBJ2-3,.,.,TRBV30
TGTGCCAGCAGCCCCCCCGGCGGGCCCGGTTACAATGAGCAGTTCTTC,CASSPPGGPGYNEQFF,TRBJ2-1,.,.,TRBV3-1
TGTGCCAGCAGTCCAACGCCAGCGAGGGGTGAGCAGTTCTTC,CASSPTPARGEQFF,TRBJ2-1,.,.,TRBV7-2
TGTGCCAGCGGTGGAGATGGCTTTCGTTGGGAGACCCAGTACTTC,CASGGDGFRWETQYF,TRBJ2-5,.,.,TRBV25-1
TGCGCCAGCAGCCCTGGGGAACTGAAGTATAATTCACCCCTCCACTTT,CASSPGELKYNSPLHF,TRBJ1-6,.,.,TRBV4-1
TGCGCCAGCAGCTCCCGGACAGGGGCTTACTATGGCTACACCTTC,CASSSRTGAYYGYTF,TRBJ1-2,TRBD1,.,TRBV4-1
TGCGCCAGCAGCCCCCGGGGAGGGACAGTTAATTCACCCCTCCACTTT,CASSPRGGTVNSPLHF,TRBJ1-6,TRBD1,.,TRBV4-1
TGCGCCAGCAGCCACTCTGGGAGGCAGGGGGGATTATCTGGGGCCAACGTCCTGACTTTC,CASSHSGRQGGLSGANVLTF,TRBJ2-6,.,.,TRBV4-1
TGTGCCACCCACGGGACAGATAATTCACCCCTCCACTTT,CATHGTDNSPLHF,TRBJ1-6,TRBD1,few,TRBV10-3
TGTGCCAGCAGTTCCAACCGGCAGGGAAAACAGCCCCAGCATTTT,CASSSNRQGKQPQHF,TRBJ1-5,.,few,TRBV12-3/TRBV12-4
TGCAGCGTACAACAGGGTAGTAGCACTGAAGCTTTCTTT,CSVQQGSSTEAFF,TRBJ1-1,.,few,TRBV29-1
TGTGCCAGCAGCACCCGACTAGCGGGAGGATCCGGGGAGCTGTTTTTT,CASSTRLAGGSGELFF,TRBJ2-2,TRBD2,.,TRBV7-9
TGTGCCAGCAGCTCGATTGACACTTCCGAGCAGTACTTC,CASSSIDTSEQYF,TRBJ2-7,.,few,TRBV5-6
TGTGCCAGCAGCCAAGATTGGGGGGTGAGCTCTGGAAACACCATATATTTT,CASSQDWGVSSGNTIYF,TRBJ1-3,.,.,TRBV4-2
TGCGCCAGCAGCCACGGAGTCGGGACAGGGGAGGGACAGCCCCAGCATTTT,CASSHGVGTGEGQPQHF,TRBJ1-5,TRBD1,.,TRBV4-1
TGCGCCAGCAGCCAATCTACAACCATGAGCTCCTACGAGCAGTACTTC,CASSQSTTMSSYEQYF,TRBJ2-7,.,.,TRBV4-1
TGTGCCAGCAGTTCCCCGGAGTATGGCTACACCTTC,CASSSPEYGYTF,TRBJ1-2,.,.,TRBV28
TGTGCCAGCAGCTTAGAACGGGAGAACACTGAAGCTTTCTTT,CASSLERENTEAFF,TRBJ1-1,.,.,TRBV11-2
TGTGCCAGCAGCTTAGCCCCCGGAAGCTCCTACGAGCAGTACTTC,CASSLAPGSSYEQYF,TRBJ2-7,.,few,TRBV7-8
TGTGCCACCAGCAGAGATCCCCAAGGGGGCTGGGGCTACACCTTC,CATSRDPQGGWGYTF,TRBJ1-2,TRBD1,.,TRBV15
TGTGCCAGCAGTCTCTCAACCGGGGGGCCTTATGGGGGTGAGCAGTTCTTC,CASSLSTGGPYGGEQFF,TRBJ2-1,.,few,TRBV9
TGTGCCAGCAGTGAAGCGGTCTGGGGGCACACTGAAGCTTTCTTT,CASSEAVWGHTEAFF,TRBJ1-1,.,few,TRBV2
TGTGCCAGCAGTGGACAGCTCCTTTCCCCCAATGAGCAGTTCTTC,CASSGQLLSPNEQFF,TRBJ2-1,.,few,TRBV6-1
TGCGCCAGCAGCCCGGGGACTACCGCGGACCAAATCCAAGAGACCCAGTACTTC,CASSPGTTADQIQETQYF,TRBJ2-5,TRBD2,.,TRBV5-1
TGTGCCAGCAGTATCACAGGGGTAGGAGAAAAACTGTTTTTT,CASSITGVGEKLFF,TRBJ1-4,TRBD1,.,TRBV12-3/TRBV12-4
TGCGCCAGCAGCCAAGATACCGGTTTTGCAGATACGCAGTATTTT,CASSQDTGFADTQYF,TRBJ2-3,.,few,TRBV4-1
TGTGCCAGCAGGTGGGGACTAGCGGGGGACCCAAGCACAGATACGCAGTATTTT,CASRWGLAGDPSTDTQYF,TRBJ2-3,TRBD2,.,TRBV12-3/TRBV12-4
TGTGCCAGCAGCTACCGGGACAGGGGTTCCTGGGGCTCCTACAATGAGCAGTTCTTC,CASSYRDRGSWGSYNEQFF,TRBJ2-1,TRBD1,.,TRBV11-2